These T cell receptor beta chains were read from a single sample in a study of blood T cell repertoires in COVID-19. Clones were sequenced by immunoSEQ multiplex PCR, and TCRdb holds only the in-frame ones, with some missing. In the table there are about 65,000 clones, about 81% of which are singletons. Input material: peripheral blood. These TCRs come from a man older than 75 with acute or convalescent COVID-19. The CDR3 runs from the conserved cysteine through the conserved F or W. Fields, in order: V gene, clone size, D gene, J gene, CDR3 DNA, CDR3 protein. D genes are given only for firm matches. The size entry is marked missing in some rows and otherwise reads once, few, many or a size class.

TRBV2,-,-,TRBJ1-1,TGTGCCAGCAGTGAAGCGCCAGGCAGTGTAGCTTTCTTT,CASSEAPGSVAFF
TRBV18,-,-,TRBJ2-1,TGTGCCAGCTCACCAATCGGAGGGGTTACCTACAATGAGCAGTTCTTC,CASSPIGGVTYNEQFF
TRBV3-1/TRBV3-2,-,TRBD1,TRBJ1-1,TGTGCCAGCGGGGACAGGGGGAACACTGAAGCTTTCTTT,CASGDRGNTEAFF
TRBV27,few,-,TRBJ1-6,TGTGCCAGCAGCTGGACAGATCTAAATTCACCCCTCCACTTT,CASSWTDLNSPLHF
TRBV4-1,few,TRBD1,TRBJ1-4,TGCGCCAGCAGCCCCCAGACCCCAGGGGGCGCAGGGGAAAAACTGTTTTTT,CASSPQTPGGAGEKLFF
TRBV2,few,TRBD1,TRBJ2-3,TGTGCCAGCAGTGATACAGGGGGAAGAGATACGCAGTATTTT,CASSDTGGRDTQYF
TRBV2,once,TRBD1,TRBJ1-2,TGTGCCAGCAGTGGGACAGGGGGAGGCTACACCTTC,CASSGTGGGYTF
TRBV5-1,-,TRBD1,TRBJ1-2,TGCGCCAGCAGCTGGACTCCGGGACAGGAAAGGGACTACACCTTC,CASSWTPGQERDYTF
TRBV19,-,TRBD1,TRBJ1-2,TGTGCCAGTACCGTACAGGGGGTGGTTGGCTACACCTTC,CASTVQGVVGYTF
TRBV18,-,-,TRBJ1-4,TGTGCCAGCTCACCACTACAGGGCTGGACTAATGAAAAACTGTTTTTT,CASSPLQGWTNEKLFF
TRBV6-5,once,TRBD1,TRBJ2-1,TGTGCCAGCAGTTATGGACAGGGTTTTCCAAATGAGCAGTTCTTC,CASSYGQGFPNEQFF